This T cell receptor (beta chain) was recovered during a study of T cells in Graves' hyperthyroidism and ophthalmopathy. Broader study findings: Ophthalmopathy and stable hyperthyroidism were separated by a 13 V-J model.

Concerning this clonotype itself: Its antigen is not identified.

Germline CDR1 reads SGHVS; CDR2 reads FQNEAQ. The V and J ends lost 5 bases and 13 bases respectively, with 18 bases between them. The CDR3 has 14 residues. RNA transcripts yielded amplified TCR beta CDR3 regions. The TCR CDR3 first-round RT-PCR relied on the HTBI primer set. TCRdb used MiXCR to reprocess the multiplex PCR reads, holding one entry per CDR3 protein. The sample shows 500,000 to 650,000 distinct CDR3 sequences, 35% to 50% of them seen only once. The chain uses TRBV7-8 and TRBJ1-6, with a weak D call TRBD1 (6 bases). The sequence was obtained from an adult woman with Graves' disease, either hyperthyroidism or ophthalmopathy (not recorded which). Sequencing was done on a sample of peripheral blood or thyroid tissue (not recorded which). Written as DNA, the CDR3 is TGTGCCAGCAGCGGGACGCAAGGGGGTCAGCCCCTCCACTTT. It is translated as CASSGTQGGQPLHF.